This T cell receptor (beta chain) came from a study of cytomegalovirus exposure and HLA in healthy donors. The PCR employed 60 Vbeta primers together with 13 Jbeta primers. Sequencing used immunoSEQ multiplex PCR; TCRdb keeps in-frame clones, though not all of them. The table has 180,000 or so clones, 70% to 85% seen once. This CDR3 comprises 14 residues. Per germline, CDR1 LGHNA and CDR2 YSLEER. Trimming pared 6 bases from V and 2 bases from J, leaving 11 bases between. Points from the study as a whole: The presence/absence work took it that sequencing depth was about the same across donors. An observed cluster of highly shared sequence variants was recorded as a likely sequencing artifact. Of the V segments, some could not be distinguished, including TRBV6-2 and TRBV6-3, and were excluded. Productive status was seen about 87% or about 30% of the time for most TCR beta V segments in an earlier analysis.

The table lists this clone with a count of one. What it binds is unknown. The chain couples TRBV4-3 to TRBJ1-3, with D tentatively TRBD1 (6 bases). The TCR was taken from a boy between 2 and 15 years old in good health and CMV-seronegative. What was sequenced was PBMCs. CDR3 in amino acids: CASSLTGTGNTIYF. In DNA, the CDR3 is TGCGCCAGCAGTCTCACAGGGACTGGAAACACCATATATTTT.